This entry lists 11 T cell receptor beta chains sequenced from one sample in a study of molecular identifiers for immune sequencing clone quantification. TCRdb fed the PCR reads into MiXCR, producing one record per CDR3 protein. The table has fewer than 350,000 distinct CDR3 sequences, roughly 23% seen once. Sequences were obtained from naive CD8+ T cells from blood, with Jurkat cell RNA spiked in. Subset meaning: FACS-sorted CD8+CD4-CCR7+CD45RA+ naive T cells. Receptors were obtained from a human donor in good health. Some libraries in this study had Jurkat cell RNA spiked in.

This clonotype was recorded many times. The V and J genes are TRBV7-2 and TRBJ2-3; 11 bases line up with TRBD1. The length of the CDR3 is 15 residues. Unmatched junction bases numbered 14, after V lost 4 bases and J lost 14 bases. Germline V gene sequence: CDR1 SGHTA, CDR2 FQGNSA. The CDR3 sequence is CASSYMDRGPPNWYF. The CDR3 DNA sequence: TGTGCCAGCAGCTACATGGACAGGGGGCCCCCGAATTGGTATTTT.

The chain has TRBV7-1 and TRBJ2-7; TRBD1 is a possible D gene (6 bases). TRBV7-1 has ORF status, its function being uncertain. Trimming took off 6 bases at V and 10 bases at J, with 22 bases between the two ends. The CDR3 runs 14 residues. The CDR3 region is CASSLDWGLYEQYF. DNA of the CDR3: TGTGCCAGCAGTTTGGACTGGGGGCTTTATGAACAGTACTTC.

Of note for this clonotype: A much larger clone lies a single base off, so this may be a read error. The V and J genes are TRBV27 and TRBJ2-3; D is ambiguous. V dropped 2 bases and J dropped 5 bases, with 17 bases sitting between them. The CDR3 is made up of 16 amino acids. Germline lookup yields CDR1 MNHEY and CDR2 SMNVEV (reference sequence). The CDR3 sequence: CASSLLLPVGIDTQYF. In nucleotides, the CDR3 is TGTGCCAGCAGTTTACTTCTTCCCGTCGGCATAGATACGCAGTATTTT.

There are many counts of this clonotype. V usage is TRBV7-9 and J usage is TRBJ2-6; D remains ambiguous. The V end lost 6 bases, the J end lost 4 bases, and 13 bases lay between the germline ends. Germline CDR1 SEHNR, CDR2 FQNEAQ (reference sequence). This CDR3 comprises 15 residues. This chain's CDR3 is CASRPVGAGANVLTF. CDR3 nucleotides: TGTGCCAGCAGGCCTGTGGGCGCGGGGGCCAACGTCCTGACTTTC.

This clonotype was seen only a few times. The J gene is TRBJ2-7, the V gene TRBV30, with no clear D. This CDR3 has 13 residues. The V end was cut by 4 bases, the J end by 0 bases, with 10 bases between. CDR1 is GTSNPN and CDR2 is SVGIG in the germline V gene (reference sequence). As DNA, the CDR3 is TGTGCCTGGACCCCGTGGGGCTCCTACGAGCAGTACTTC. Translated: CAWTPWGSYEQYF.

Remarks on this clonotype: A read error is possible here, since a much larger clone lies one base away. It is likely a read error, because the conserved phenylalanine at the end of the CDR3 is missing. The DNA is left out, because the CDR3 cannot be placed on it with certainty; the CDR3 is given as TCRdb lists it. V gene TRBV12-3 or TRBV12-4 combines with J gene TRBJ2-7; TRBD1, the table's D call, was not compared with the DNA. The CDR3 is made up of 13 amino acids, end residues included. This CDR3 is CASSLRWGTGQVL.

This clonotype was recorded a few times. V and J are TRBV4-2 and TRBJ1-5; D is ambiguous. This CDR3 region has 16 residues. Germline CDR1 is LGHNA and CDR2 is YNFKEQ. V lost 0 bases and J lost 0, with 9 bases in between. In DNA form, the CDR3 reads TGTGCCAGCAGCCAAGATCGAACAGATAGCAATCAGCCCCAGCATTTT. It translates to CASSQDRTDSNQPQHF.

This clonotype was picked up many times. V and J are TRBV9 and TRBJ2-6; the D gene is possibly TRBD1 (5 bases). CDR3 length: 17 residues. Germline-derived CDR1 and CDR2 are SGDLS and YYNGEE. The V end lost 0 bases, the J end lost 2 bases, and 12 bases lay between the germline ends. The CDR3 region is CASSVDPGIPGANVLTF. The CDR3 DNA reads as TGTGCCAGCAGCGTAGACCCAGGGATCCCTGGGGCCAACGTCCTGACTTTC.

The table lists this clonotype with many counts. DNA of the CDR3: TGTGCCAGCAGCTTGTTTTCGGGCTACGAGCAGTACTTC. It encodes CASSLFSGYEQYF. V and J are TRBV5-6 and TRBJ2-7; D call uncertain. There are 13 residues in the CDR3. Deletions cut 1 base from V and 3 bases from J, with 8 bases between. Germline CDR1 reads SGHDT; CDR2 reads YYEEEE.

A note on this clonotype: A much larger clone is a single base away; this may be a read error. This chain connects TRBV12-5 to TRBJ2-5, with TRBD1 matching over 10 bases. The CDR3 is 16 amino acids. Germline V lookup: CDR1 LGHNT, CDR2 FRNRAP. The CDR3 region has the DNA TGTACTAGTGCCCGAGGGGGACAGGGGCTTTCGGAGACCCAGTACTTC. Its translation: CTSARGGQGLSETQYF.

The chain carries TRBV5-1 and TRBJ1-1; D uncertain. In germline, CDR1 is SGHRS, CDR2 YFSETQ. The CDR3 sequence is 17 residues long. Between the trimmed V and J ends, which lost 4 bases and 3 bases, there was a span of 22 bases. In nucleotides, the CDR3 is TGCGCCAGCAGCCCAGCGGACGGAGTAAGTTTGGACACTGAAGCTTTCTTT. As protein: CASSPADGVSLDTEAFF.